The TCR beta chain described here comes from a study of response to subunit inactivated influenza vaccine (dated by TCRdb to about 2018). For the study in its entirety: Deep quantitative profiling of the T cell receptor repertoire was used in the study to follow responses to a trivalent subunit inactivated influenza vaccine. Points the paper makes about the study in general: According to the authors, only a limited number of new T cells may be recruited by each seasonal influenza vaccination.

The protocol used for the library was RT-PCR. Sequenced on an Illumina HiSeq 2500. The raw public reads went through TCRdb reprocessing: fastp at Q25, MiXCR clone calling, in-frame beta chains kept. Entries are consolidated by CDR3 protein sequence, retaining the most common genes and DNA. This sample holds more than 700,000 distinct CDR3 sequences; around 20% were observed only once. The top ten clones comprise roughly 10% of the sample. This clonotype has just a few counts. It has no known antigen specificity. No base-level quality is on record; no much larger clone is a single base apart. CDR1 and CDR2 are drawn from the germline V gene: SGHRS, YFSETQ. The CDR3, from cysteine to phenylalanine, totals 16 residues. CDR3 DNA only is kept here, 48 bases in frame from base 1. V loses 2 bases, J loses 0 bases, and the germline ends lie 14 bases apart.

The receptor chain draws on TRBV5-1 and TRBJ1-1, with the D gene not confidently named. This clonotype originated in a man aged 45-60 years who received an inactivated influenza vaccine. Donor details come from another sample of the same person, matched by shared clones. The material was PBMCs from blood, obtained around 5 days after vaccination. For the CDR3, the sequence is CASSFRGGEMNTEAFF. The DNA is TGCGCCAGCAGCTTTCGAGGTGGAGAAATGAACACTGAAGCTTTCTTT.